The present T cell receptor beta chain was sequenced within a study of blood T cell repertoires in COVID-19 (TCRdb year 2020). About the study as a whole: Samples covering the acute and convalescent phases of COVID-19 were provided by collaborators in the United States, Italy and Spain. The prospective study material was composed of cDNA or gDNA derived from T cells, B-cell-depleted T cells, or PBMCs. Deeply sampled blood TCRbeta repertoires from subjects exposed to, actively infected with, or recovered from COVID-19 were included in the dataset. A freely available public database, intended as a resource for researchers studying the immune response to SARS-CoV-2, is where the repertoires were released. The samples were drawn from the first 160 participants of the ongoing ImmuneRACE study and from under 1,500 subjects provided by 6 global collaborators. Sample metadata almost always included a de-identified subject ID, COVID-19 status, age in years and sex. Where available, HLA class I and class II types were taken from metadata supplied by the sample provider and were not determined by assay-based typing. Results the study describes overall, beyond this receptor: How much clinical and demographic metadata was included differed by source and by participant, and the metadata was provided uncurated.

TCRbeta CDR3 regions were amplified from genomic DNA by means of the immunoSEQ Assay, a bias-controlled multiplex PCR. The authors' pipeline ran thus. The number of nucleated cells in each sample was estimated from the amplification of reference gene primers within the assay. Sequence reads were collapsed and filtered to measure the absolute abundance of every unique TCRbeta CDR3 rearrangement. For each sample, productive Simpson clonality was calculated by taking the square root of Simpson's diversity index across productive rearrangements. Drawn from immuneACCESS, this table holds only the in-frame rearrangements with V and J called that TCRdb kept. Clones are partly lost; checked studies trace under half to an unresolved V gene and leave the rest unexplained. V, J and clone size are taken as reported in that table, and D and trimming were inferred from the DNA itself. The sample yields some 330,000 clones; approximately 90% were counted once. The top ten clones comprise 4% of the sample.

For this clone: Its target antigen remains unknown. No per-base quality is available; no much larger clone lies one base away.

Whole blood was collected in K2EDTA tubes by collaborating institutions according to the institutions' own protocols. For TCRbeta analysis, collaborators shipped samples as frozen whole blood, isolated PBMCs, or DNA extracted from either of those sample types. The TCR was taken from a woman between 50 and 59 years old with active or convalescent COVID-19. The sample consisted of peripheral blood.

The nucleotides read TGTGCCAGCACTGGGGATAACACAGGGAACTATGGCTACACCTTC. Translation gives CASTGDNTGNYGYTF. The sequence joins TRBV28 to TRBJ1-2; possibly the D gene is TRBD1, per 6 matching bases. Taken from the germline V gene, the CDR1 and CDR2 loops are MDHEN and SYDVKM. Deletion took 7 bases off V and 2 bases off J, with a span of 17 bases between the germline ends. From its cysteine to its phenylalanine, the CDR3 spans 15 amino acids. Only the CDR3 region is kept as DNA, spanning 45 bases read in frame from base 1.